This TCR beta chain was profiled in a study of graft-versus-host responses after intestinal transplantation. About the research overall: Anti-thymocyte globulin induction, then tacrolimus and steroids for 3 to 4 years, went to all recipients. Whole-study results and caveats: Some patients had graft-donor T cell macrochimerism, and their allografts showed high graft-versus-host to host-versus-graft clonal ratios.

This clone was picked up one time. The target antigen is unknown. Looked up from germline, CDR1 is SQVTM and CDR2 is ANQGSEA. The CDR3 length is 12 residues. The junction had 9 bases not matched to a gene; V was cut back by 5 bases and J by 10 bases. This table comes from immunoSEQ multiplex PCR, and its TCRdb copy is limited to in-frame clones, with some not included. The data hold under 90,000 clones, with around 93% observed a single time. The origin of this receptor is a human donor who was the organ donor for an intestinal transplant. Sequencing was performed on unstimulated CD4+ T cells sorted from spleen or lymph node cells, taken before transplant. This sequence joins TRBV29-1 and TRBJ1-2; 8 nucleotides agree with TRBD1. The CDR3 here is CSVRDRSFYYTF. CDR3 coding DNA: TGCAGCGTTAGGGACAGGAGTTTTTACTACACCTTC. Full variable domain (remainder filled in from reference TRBV29-1 and TRBJ1-2): SAVISQKPSRDICQRGTSLTIQCQVDSQVTMMFWYRQQPGQSLTLIATANQGSEATYESGFVIDKFPISRPNLTFSTLTVSNMSPEDSSIYLCSVRDRSFYYTFGSGTRLTVV.